This record concerns one T cell receptor beta chain sequence. The data belong to a study of blood T cell repertoires in COVID-19. The overall study: PBMCs, B-cell-depleted T cells, or T cells were the source of the cDNA or gDNA that made up the material.

V was pared by 8 bases and J by 0 bases, with 5 bases of the junction left unmatched. The CDR3 sequence is 14 residues long. Germline V gene data show CDR1 as ENHRY and CDR2 as SYGVKD. In the authors' methods: Reference gene primer amplification yielded estimated nucleated cell counts. Assay used: immunoSEQ multiplex PCR; TCRdb lists only in-frame clones, some missing. Clone size and V and J calls were adopted from that table, with D and trimming inferred from the DNA. Of roughly 500,000 clones listed, about 85% are singletons. Participants were aged about 18 to 90 years, lived in over 20 US areas, and enrolled virtually.

The sample comprised PBMCs or T cells enriched from blood (not recorded which). This TCR was recovered from an older woman who had recovered from COVID-19. The chain joins TRBV10-3 to TRBJ2-3; TRBD2 agrees at 7 bases. CDR3 region: CAIGAGESTDTQYF. The CDR3, as DNA: TGTGCCATCGGGGCGGGGGAAAGCACAGATACGCAGTATTTT.